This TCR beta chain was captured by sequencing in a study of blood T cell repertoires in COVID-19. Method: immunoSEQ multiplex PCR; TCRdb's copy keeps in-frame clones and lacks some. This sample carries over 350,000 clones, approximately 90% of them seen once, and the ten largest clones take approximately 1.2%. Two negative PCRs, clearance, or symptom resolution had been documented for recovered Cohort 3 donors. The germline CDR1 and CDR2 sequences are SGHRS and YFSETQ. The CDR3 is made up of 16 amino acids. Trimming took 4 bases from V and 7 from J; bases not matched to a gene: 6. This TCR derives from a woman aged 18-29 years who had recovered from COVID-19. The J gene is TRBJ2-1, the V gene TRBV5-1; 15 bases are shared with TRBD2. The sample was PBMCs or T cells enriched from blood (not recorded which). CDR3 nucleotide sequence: TGCGCCAGCAGCCACGGACTAGCGGGGGGGACTAATGAGCAGTTCTTC. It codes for CASSHGLAGGTNEQFF.